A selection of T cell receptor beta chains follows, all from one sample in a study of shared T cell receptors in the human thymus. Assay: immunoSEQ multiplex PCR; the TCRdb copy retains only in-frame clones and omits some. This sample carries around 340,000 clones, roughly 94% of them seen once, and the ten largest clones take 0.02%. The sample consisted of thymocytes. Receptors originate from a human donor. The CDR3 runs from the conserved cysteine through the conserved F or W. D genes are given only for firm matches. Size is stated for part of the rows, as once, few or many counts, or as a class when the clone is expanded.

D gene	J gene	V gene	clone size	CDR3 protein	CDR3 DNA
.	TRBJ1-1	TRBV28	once	CASSPRGMNTEAFF	TGTGCCAGCAGTCCCAGGGGCATGAACACTGAAGCTTTCTTT
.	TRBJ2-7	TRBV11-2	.	CASSPASRGEQYF	TGTGCCAGCAGCCCCGCTAGCCGGGGGGAGCAGTACTTC
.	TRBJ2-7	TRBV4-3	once	CASSQDPWAYEQYF	TGCGCCAGCAGCCAAGATCCATGGGCCTACGAGCAGTACTTC
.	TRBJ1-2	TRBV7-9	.	CASSATDTYGYTF	TGTGCCAGCAGCGCAACGGACACGTATGGCTACACCTTC
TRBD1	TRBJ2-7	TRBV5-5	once	CASSTCRDSIYLRDEQYF	TGTGCCAGCAGCACCTGCCGGGACAGCATCTACCTCAGGGACGAGCAGTACTTC
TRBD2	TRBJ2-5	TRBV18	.	CASSPTGLGWETQYF	TGTGCCAGCTCACCGACCGGACTAGGATGGGAGACCCAGTACTTC
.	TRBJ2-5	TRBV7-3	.	CASSKFDGPLRGETQYF	TGTGCCAGCAGCAAATTTGATGGACCGTTGCGGGGTGAGACCCAGTACTTC
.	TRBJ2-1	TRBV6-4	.	CASSDSRVTVYNEQFF	TGTGCCAGCAGTGACTCGAGGGTGACAGTTTACAATGAGCAGTTCTTC
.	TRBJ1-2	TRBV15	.	CATSTLSGTLYGYTF	TGTGCCACCAGCACCCTGTCCGGGACACTCTATGGCTACACCTTC
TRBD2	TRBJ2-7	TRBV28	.	CASRAPGGSYEQYF	TGTGCCAGCAGAGCACCGGGAGGGTCCTACGAGCAGTACTTC
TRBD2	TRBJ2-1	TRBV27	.	CASRGGLAGVNEQFF	TGTGCCAGCAGGGGGGGACTAGCGGGAGTGAATGAGCAGTTCTTC
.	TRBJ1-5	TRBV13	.	CASSLGRGDQPQHF	TGTGCCAGCAGCTTAGGCCGGGGAGATCAGCCCCAGCATTTT
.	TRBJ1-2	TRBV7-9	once	CASSLVSGGSHGYTF	TGTGCCAGCAGCTTAGTATCGGGGGGATCTCATGGCTACACCTTC
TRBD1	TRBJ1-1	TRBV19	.	CASSIRTGSSEAFF	TGTGCCAGTAGTATCCGGACAGGGTCCTCTGAAGCTTTCTTT
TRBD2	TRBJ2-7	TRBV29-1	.	CSAGTSGRTPFYEQYF	TGCAGCGCAGGGACTAGCGGGAGGACGCCCTTCTACGAGCAGTACTTC
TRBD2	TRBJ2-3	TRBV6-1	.	CASSVLHQAGASTQYF	TGTGCCAGCAGTGTACTACATCAAGCGGGAGCGAGTACGCAGTATTTT
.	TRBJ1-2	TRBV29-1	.	CSVEANYLYYGYTF	TGCAGCGTTGAAGCCAACTATCTTTACTATGGCTACACCTTC
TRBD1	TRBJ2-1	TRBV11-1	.	CASSRRTGIINEQFF	TGTGCCAGCAGCCGTCGGACAGGGATAATAAATGAGCAGTTCTTC
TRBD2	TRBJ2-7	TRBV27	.	CASSEPGLAGVEAPEQYF	TGTGCCAGCAGCGAGCCGGGACTAGCGGGAGTGGAAGCTCCCGAGCAGTACTTC
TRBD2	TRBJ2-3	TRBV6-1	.	CASSQEGLASTDTQYF	TGTGCCAGCAGTCAAGAGGGACTAGCTAGCACAGATACGCAGTATTTT
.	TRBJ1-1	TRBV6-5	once	CASSPRTVNTEAFF	TGTGCCAGCAGTCCTCGGACCGTGAACACTGAAGCTTTCTTT
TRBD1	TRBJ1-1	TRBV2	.	CASRGQGATEAFF	TGTGCCAGCAGAGGACAGGGGGCAACTGAAGCTTTCTTT
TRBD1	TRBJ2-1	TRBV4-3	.	CASSQVSRDRGQDEQFF	TGCGCCAGCAGCCAAGTTTCCCGGGACAGGGGGCAGGATGAGCAGTTCTTC
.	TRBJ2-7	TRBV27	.	CASSRVPARHYEQYF	TGTGCCAGCAGCCGAGTTCCAGCGCGTCATTACGAGCAGTACTTC
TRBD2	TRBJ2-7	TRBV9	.	CASSENQGREGRHEQYF	TGTGCCAGCAGCGAAAACCAGGGGCGGGAGGGCCGACACGAGCAGTACTTC
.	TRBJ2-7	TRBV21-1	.	CASGPRGQKERCYEQYF	TGTGCCAGCGGGCCCAGGGGACAGAAGGAAAGGTGCTACGAGCAGTACTTC
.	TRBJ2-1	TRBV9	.	CASSVPPEQGAYNEQFF	TGTGCCAGCAGCGTTCCGCCGGAGCAAGGGGCCTACAATGAGCAGTTCTTC
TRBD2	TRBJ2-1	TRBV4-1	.	CASSQWAGGRAWSNEQFF	TGCGCCAGCAGCCAATGGGCCGGCGGGAGGGCCTGGTCCAATGAGCAGTTCTTC
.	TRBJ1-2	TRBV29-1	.	CSACGRTNYGYTF	TGCAGCGCTTGCGGCAGGACTAACTATGGCTACACCTTC